The 15 T cell receptor beta chains in this list originate from one sample, sequenced in a study of shared clonotypes between healthy human individuals. TCRdb's table, derived via immunoSEQ multiplex PCR, lists solely in-frame clones and lacks some. The sample consists of roughly 2 million clones, roughly 94% of them appearing once. Sequencing was done on a sample of naive CD4+ T cells sorted from blood. Indicated subset: CD45RA+ positively selected. Every receptor here comes from a man aged 18 to 30 in good health.

Note on this clone: Within the sample, other DNA sequences also encode this same CDR3. This chain connects TRBV7-2 to TRBJ2-3; TRBD1 agrees at 11 bases. The V segment lost 3 bases and the J segment 4 bases; nucleotides outside the gene matches: 3. CDR3 size: 15 residues. Germline lookup yields CDR1 SGHTA and CDR2 FQGNSA. The CDR3 bases are TGTGCCAGCAGCTTGCGGACAGGGGGCCCAGATACGCAGTATTTT. The encoded protein is CASSLRTGGPDTQYF.

This rearrangement joins TRBV6-6 to TRBJ2-7; 9 nucleotides match TRBD2. V lost 7 bases and J lost 4; bases outside the gene matches: 8. Germline assignment: CDR1 MNHNY and CDR2 SVGAGI (reference sequence). This CDR3 spans 14 amino acids. As DNA, the CDR3 is TGTGCCAGCACTACGGGACTAGCTATTTACGAGCAGTACTTC. It yields the protein CASTTGLAIYEQYF.

The chain links TRBV19 to TRBJ2-1; 14 bases line up with TRBD2. This CDR3 comprises 14 residues. Germline V gene sequence: CDR1 LNHDA, CDR2 SQIVND (reference sequence). V lost 11 bases to trimming and J lost 7 bases; unmatched junction nucleotides: 7. CDR3: CALPGTSGGNEQFF. The CDR3 nucleotides read TGTGCCCTACCCGGGACTAGCGGGGGAAATGAGCAGTTCTTC.

This clone has a single count. The rearrangement joins TRBV7-9 to TRBJ2-3; TRBD1 aligns across 9 bases. Per the germline V gene, CDR1 is SEHNR and CDR2 is FQNEAQ (reference sequence). This CDR3 comprises 15 residues. V shed 5 bases, J shed 4 bases, and the junction held 7 bases outside the gene matches. CDR3 nucleotide sequence: TGTGCCAGCAGCCGAACAGGGGGCTTCGCAGATACGCAGTATTTT. Amino acid sequence: CASSRTGGFADTQYF.

The chain joins TRBV6-5 to TRBJ1-4; unclear D gene. V was cut by 2 bases and J by 8 bases, with 9 bases left in between. The CDR3 extends over 13 amino acids. Germline V CDR1 and CDR2: MNHEY, SVGAGI. Here the CDR3 DNA reads TGTGCCAGCAGTTACGGGCTGTGGGAAAAACTGTTTTTT. Translated, it gives CASSYGLWEKLFF.

The V call is TRBV6-1, the J call TRBJ2-1; no clear D. V dropped 2 bases and J dropped 2 bases, with 7 bases sitting between them. CDR3 length: 14 residues. Looked up from germline, CDR1 is MNHNS and CDR2 is SASEGT. The CDR3 spells CASSEISAYNEQFF. Written as DNA, the CDR3 is TGTGCCAGCAGTGAAATTTCGGCCTACAATGAGCAGTTCTTC.

The rearrangement links TRBV6-1 to TRBJ1-1, with 9 nucleotides matching TRBD1. Per the germline V gene, CDR1 is MNHNS and CDR2 is SASEGT. V gave up 5 bases and J gave up 4 bases; unmatched junction bases: 8. This CDR3 contains 15 residues. In DNA form, the CDR3 reads TGTGCCAGCAGTACACGACAGGGGGTGGGCACTGAAGCTTTCTTT. Its protein product is CASSTRQGVGTEAFF.

This sequence joins TRBV2 and TRBJ2-7; D call uncertain. Germline V gives CDR1 SNHLY, CDR2 FYNNEI. The CDR3 sequence is 12 residues long. Trimming pared 7 bases from V and 5 bases from J, leaving 12 bases between. The CDR3, as DNA: TGTGCCAGCACCCTCATGGGAAACGAGCAGTACTTC. This translates into CASTLMGNEQYF.

The chain recombines TRBV13 with TRBJ1-2; 7 bases align to TRBD1. CDR3 length equals 14 residues. Germline CDR1 PRHDT, CDR2 FYEKMQ (reference sequence). V gave up 9 bases and J gave up 4 bases; unmatched junction bases: 11. The CDR3 region is CASGNRDSPYGYTF. CDR3 coding DNA: TGTGCCAGTGGAAATCGGGACAGTCCCTATGGCTACACCTTC.

A single count supports this clone. The V and J genes are TRBV6-6 and TRBJ2-7; tentative D call: TRBD2 (6 bases). Germline CDR1 and CDR2: MNHNY and SVGAGI (reference sequence). V gave up 6 bases and J gave up 6 bases, with 12 bases separating them. This CDR3 has 12 amino acids. CDR3 region: CASRPPGGEQYF. CDR3 bases: TGTGCCAGCAGACCCCCCGGGGGCGAGCAGTACTTC.

This clone was observed once. The rearrangement uses TRBV27 and TRBJ1-6; D remains unclear. The CDR3 runs 14 residues. Trimming pared 4 bases from V and 6 bases from J, leaving 10 bases between. Per the germline V gene, CDR1 is MNHEY and CDR2 is SMNVEV (reference sequence). CDR3 protein: CASSSVSPNSPLHF. For the CDR3, the DNA is TGTGCCAGCAGTTCGGTCAGCCCTAATTCACCCCTCCACTTT.

Comment on this clone: Other nucleotide sequences in the sample specify the same CDR3. The chain joins TRBV5-1 to TRBJ2-1, with TRBD2 matching 7 bases. The V gene end was trimmed by 4 bases and the J gene end by 0 bases; junction bases not matched to a gene: 7. Germline CDR1 is SGHRS and CDR2 is YFSETQ. This CDR3 spans 16 amino acids. The CDR3 spells CASSPSGGSSYNEQFF. The CDR3 DNA reads as TGCGCCAGCAGCCCTTCAGGCGGGAGCTCCTACAATGAGCAGTTCTTC.

The chain links TRBV10-3 to TRBJ1-4; tentatively, D is TRBD1 (6 bases). The length of the CDR3 is 14 residues. Germline CDR1 is ENHRY and CDR2 is SYGVKD. V lost 3 bases, J lost 5 bases, and 10 bases lay in between. Here the CDR3 DNA reads TGTGCCATCAGTGATAGTCAGGGGAATGAAAAACTGTTTTTT. It encodes CAISDSQGNEKLFF.

About this clone itself: The sample carries other DNA sequences with the same CDR3. V gene TRBV5-4 combines with J gene TRBJ2-3; 9 nucleotides match TRBD2. CDR1 is SGHNT and CDR2 is YYREEE in the germline V gene (reference sequence). The CDR3 has 15 amino acids. The V segment lost 5 bases and the J segment 1 base; nucleotides outside the gene matches: 5. This chain's CDR3 is CASSRLAGGTDTQYF. As DNA, the CDR3 is TGTGCCAGCAGTAGATTAGCGGGAGGCACAGATACGCAGTATTTT.

This chain uses TRBV7-2 with TRBJ2-5, with TRBD2 as a possible D gene (6 bases). The CDR3 contains 13 residues. V dropped 5 bases and J dropped 4 bases, with 11 bases sitting between them. The germline CDR1 and CDR2 sequences are SGHTA and FQGNSA. The chain's CDR3 is CASSPQGGETQYF. DNA of the CDR3: TGTGCCAGCAGCCCTCAGGGAGGAGAGACCCAGTACTTC.